This T cell receptor (beta chain) is from a study of T cells after posttransplantation cyclophosphamide (dated by TCRdb to the mid-2010s). In terms of the full investigation: Using TRB sequencing, the study followed how the T cell repertoire rebuilt after myeloablative bone marrow transplantation with posttransplantation cyclophosphamide given as GVHD prophylaxis. Because TRA and TRB clonality correlated tightly in roughly 10 samples, the subsequent TCR analyses were limited to TRB only. Antigen receptor sequencing covered samples from 30 to 40 PTCy-treated patients and 16 of their related bone marrow donors. In 3 patients, TRB sequencing was also performed on up to 3 more blood samples taken 2 to 5.2 years after transplant, and in 4 patients, pretransplant blood was also TRB-sequenced. Blood from every one of the roughly 30 PTCy patients who had 1-year posttransplant specimens underwent TRB sequencing. Public TRB sequences were compared against a database of over 3,500 sequences linked to responses to pathogens, tumor antigens, self-antigens and alloantigens.

Trimming leaves V shorter by 7 bases and J shorter by 0 bases, with the junction holding 14 bases beyond the gene matches. The CDR3 contains 18 residues, cysteine and phenylalanine counted. Only the CDR3 part of the read is kept: 54 bases, read in frame from the first base. The germline V gene encodes CDR1 SNHLY and CDR2 FYNNEI. TRB sequencing was run on genomic DNA with either the immunoSEQ assay at survey resolution or the hsTCRB kit. The original pipeline was this. The immunoSEQ software handled initial read processing, and the LymphoSeq R package was used for repertoire analyses. Clonality was calculated as 1 minus normalized Shannon entropy, and the Gini coefficient was also calculated for each TRB dataset. To infer phenotypes in unsorted samples, TRB sequences from sorted subsets of the recipient or donor were mapped onto the unsorted samples of the same recipient. TCRdb obtained this table from immuneACCESS and retained in-frame rearrangements with V and J assigned. These tables miss some clones; where compared with another copy, unresolved V genes account for less than half of the shortfall, and the remainder is unexplained. V, J and clone size were drawn from that table, and D and trimming were deduced from the DNA. The sample table holds roughly 20,000 clones, of which about 98% were seen once. Around 0.15% of the sample rests with the top ten.

Related bone marrow donors provided peripheral blood samples on the day of marrow donation. Viable CD3+CD4+ or CD3+CD8+ cells that were CCR7+CD45RA+CD45RO-CD95-CD27+CD28+ were defined as naive T cells. Peripheral blood and bone marrow mononuclear cells were isolated by Ficoll-Hypaque density centrifugation and were cryopreserved. Sorting of CD4+ and CD8+ T cells, including naive and memory subsets, was performed by FACS on a FACSAria II. The investigation overall reported the following: Donor-recipient similarity was low at 1-2 months but rose over the first year, and later blood repertoires were often dominated by donor CD8+ memory clones. The TRB repertoires of T cells infiltrating skin or GI tract showed only limited overlap with the TRB repertoires of T cells in blood. Across over 40 patients, TRB clonality was highly associated with recipient CMV seropositivity and CMV reactivation, and PTCy diversity was similar to diversity in CNI/methotrexate controls.

Regarding this clone: Its antigen remains unidentified. The input lacks base qualities; no much larger clone sits a single base away.

The sample was naive CD8+ T cells sorted from PBMCs. This chain joins TRBV2 to TRBJ2-4; 8 bases in the junction line up with TRBD2. This receptor was obtained from a man in his forties in good health, CMV-negative, and a related stem cell transplant donor. This receptor has the CDR3 CASTTGRADSKAKNIQYF. The nucleotide sequence is TGTGCCAGCACCACCGGGAGGGCAGACAGCAAAGCCAAAAACATTCAGTACTTC.